The source of this T cell receptor (beta chain) is a study of CD8 T cells in ankylosing spondylitis. The table lists this clonotype with a few counts. Its antigen is undetermined. 5'-RACE, quantitative and with molecular barcodes, yielded the TCR beta libraries. In TCRdb, the 5' RACE reads were re-called with MiXCR into one record per CDR3 protein. The sample includes about 500,000 distinct CDR3 sequences, roughly 12% of them seen just once. The germline V gene encodes CDR1 DFQATT and CDR2 SNEGSKA (reference sequence). V lost 3 bases, J lost 5 bases, and 7 bases lay in between. The CDR3 is 11 amino acids. Overall study findings and caveats: It appeared that ankylosing spondylitis blood was characterized by a TCR beta motif of 8 or 9 highly homologous variants. There was reportedly significant enrichment of clones that were disease-linked in matched ankylosing spondylitis synovial fluid. Reports of some motif variants in reactive arthritis synovial fluid and blood predate this one.

The sequenced material came from blood, either unsorted or a sorted T cell fraction (not recorded which). This TCR was sampled from a male donor with ankylosing spondylitis. The chain links TRBV20-1 to TRBJ2-5, with no clear D. In DNA form, the CDR3 reads TGCAGTGCTAGCCCATCTGAGACCCAGTACTTC. Residues: CSASPSETQYF.